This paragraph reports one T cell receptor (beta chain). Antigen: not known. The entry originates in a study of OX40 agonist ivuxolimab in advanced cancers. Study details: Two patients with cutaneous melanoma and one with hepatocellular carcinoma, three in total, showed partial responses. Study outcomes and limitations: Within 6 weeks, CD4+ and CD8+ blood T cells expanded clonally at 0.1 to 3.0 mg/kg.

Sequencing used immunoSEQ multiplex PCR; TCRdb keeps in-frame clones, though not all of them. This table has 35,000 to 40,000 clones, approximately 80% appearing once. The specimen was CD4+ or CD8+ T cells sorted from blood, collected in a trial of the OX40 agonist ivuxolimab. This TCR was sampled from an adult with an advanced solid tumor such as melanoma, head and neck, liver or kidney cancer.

The CDR3 here is CASSPRSPSYGYTF. CDR3 DNA sequence: TGTGCCAGCAGCCCCCGGTCCCCAAGCTATGGCTACACCTTC. The V call is TRBV13, the J call TRBJ1-2; no definite D call. Per the germline V gene, CDR1 is PRHDT and CDR2 is FYEKMQ (reference sequence). The CDR3 is 14 residues long. The germline V and J ends were trimmed by 5 bases and 4 bases, with 14 bases remaining between them.